The rows below give T cell receptor beta chains drawn from one sample of a study of blood T cell repertoires in COVID-19. Assay: immunoSEQ multiplex PCR; the TCRdb copy retains only in-frame clones and omits some. The sample lists 250,000 or so clones, roughly 91% occurring once. The sequenced material came from peripheral blood. The receptors were sampled from a man under 40 with COVID-19, enrolled during active disease. The CDR3 runs from the conserved cysteine through the conserved F or W. A D gene is named only where the DNA matches it firmly. The size entry is marked missing in some rows and otherwise reads once, few, many or a size class.

J gene: TRBJ1-6; V gene: TRBV4-1; D gene: -; clone size: -; CDR3 protein: CASSQGGFNSPLHF; CDR3 DNA: TGCGCCAGCAGCCAAGGCGGCTTTAATTCACCCCTCCACTTT
J gene: TRBJ1-1; V gene: TRBV5-4; D gene: -; clone size: -; CDR3 protein: CASSLREGPSTEAFF; CDR3 DNA: TGTGCCAGCAGCTTGAGGGAGGGGCCCTCCACTGAAGCTTTCTTT
J gene: TRBJ2-5; V gene: TRBV5-6; D gene: -; clone size: -; CDR3 protein: CASSFIRGQETQYF; CDR3 DNA: TGTGCCAGCAGCTTCATCAGGGGCCAAGAGACCCAGTACTTC
J gene: TRBJ2-2; V gene: TRBV15; D gene: TRBD1; clone size: -; CDR3 protein: CATSRGQFGDTGELFF; CDR3 DNA: TGTGCCACCAGCAGGGGACAGTTTGGGGACACCGGGGAGCTGTTTTTT
J gene: TRBJ2-7; V gene: TRBV13; D gene: -; clone size: -; CDR3 protein: CASSFVGLTAYEQYF; CDR3 DNA: TGTGCCAGCAGCTTCGTCGGACTAACGGCCTACGAGCAGTACTTC
J gene: TRBJ2-1; V gene: TRBV5-1; D gene: TRBD2; clone size: -; CDR3 protein: CASSLGGGRSYNEQFF; CDR3 DNA: TGCGCCAGCAGCTTGGGCGGGGGTCGCTCCTACAATGAGCAGTTCTTC
J gene: TRBJ1-4; V gene: TRBV2; D gene: -; clone size: -; CDR3 protein: CASSDPPESGEKLFF; CDR3 DNA: TGTGCCAGCAGTGATCCCCCAGAATCGGGTGAAAAACTGTTTTTT
J gene: TRBJ1-4; V gene: TRBV7-9; D gene: TRBD1; clone size: once; CDR3 protein: CASSSSRGSREKLFF; CDR3 DNA: TGTGCCAGCAGCTCGTCCAGGGGGTCGCGGGAAAAACTGTTTTTT
J gene: TRBJ2-2; V gene: TRBV5-1; D gene: -; clone size: -; CDR3 protein: CASSPSPPGANTGELFF; CDR3 DNA: TGCGCCAGCAGCCCGTCCCCGCCAGGGGCGAACACCGGGGAGCTGTTTTTT
J gene: TRBJ2-5; V gene: TRBV6-5; D gene: TRBD1; clone size: -; CDR3 protein: CASSLLTGTGETQYF; CDR3 DNA: TGTGCCAGCAGCCTCCTGACCGGGACAGGGGAGACCCAGTACTTC
J gene: TRBJ2-5; V gene: TRBV9; D gene: -; clone size: -; CDR3 protein: CASSVSLQETQYF; CDR3 DNA: TGTGCCAGCAGCGTAAGTCTACAAGAGACCCAGTACTTC
J gene: TRBJ2-7; V gene: TRBV7-9; D gene: TRBD1; clone size: -; CDR3 protein: CASSWDRTHYEQYF; CDR3 DNA: TGTGCCAGCAGCTGGGACAGAACACACTACGAGCAGTACTTC
J gene: TRBJ2-7; V gene: TRBV27; D gene: TRBD2; clone size: -; CDR3 protein: CASSLGTSIGSEQYF; CDR3 DNA: TGTGCCAGCAGTCTCGGGACTAGCATCGGTTCCGAGCAGTACTTC
J gene: TRBJ1-2; V gene: TRBV7-9; D gene: -; clone size: once; CDR3 protein: CASSFAQLLPYGYTF; CDR3 DNA: TGTGCCAGCAGCTTTGCACAGCTTCTCCCCTATGGCTACACCTTC
J gene: TRBJ1-4; V gene: TRBV5-5; D gene: -; clone size: -; CDR3 protein: CASSLVGEEKLFF; CDR3 DNA: TGTGCCAGCAGCTTGGTTGGGGAGGAAAAACTGTTTTTT
J gene: TRBJ2-2; V gene: TRBV4-2; D gene: TRBD2; clone size: -; CDR3 protein: CASSQVVLAGAFNTGELFF; CDR3 DNA: TGTGCCAGCAGCCAAGTGGTCCTAGCGGGGGCTTTTAACACCGGGGAGCTGTTTTTT
J gene: TRBJ1-1; V gene: TRBV6-5; D gene: TRBD1; clone size: -; CDR3 protein: CASSYGIQGRTEAFF; CDR3 DNA: TGTGCCAGCAGTTACGGTATACAGGGGCGAACTGAAGCTTTCTTT
J gene: TRBJ1-5; V gene: TRBV19; D gene: TRBD1; clone size: -; CDR3 protein: CASSGQGAFQPQHF; CDR3 DNA: TGTGCCAGTAGCGGACAGGGGGCATTTCAGCCCCAGCATTTT
J gene: TRBJ2-5; V gene: TRBV7-2; D gene: TRBD1; clone size: -; CDR3 protein: CASSLRPPLQGIVETQYF; CDR3 DNA: TGTGCCAGCAGCTTAAGGCCGCCTCTACAGGGGATTGTGGAGACCCAGTACTTC
J gene: TRBJ2-7; V gene: TRBV11-2; D gene: TRBD2; clone size: -; CDR3 protein: CASSLGDYYEQYF; CDR3 DNA: TGTGCCAGCAGCTTAGGGGACTACTACGAGCAGTACTTC
J gene: TRBJ2-3; V gene: TRBV9; D gene: -; clone size: once; CDR3 protein: CASSPTGLSTDTQYF; CDR3 DNA: TGTGCCAGCAGTCCGACGGGACTCAGCACAGATACGCAGTATTTT
J gene: TRBJ1-3; V gene: TRBV13; D gene: -; clone size: -; CDR3 protein: CASGRVMGGGNTIYF; CDR3 DNA: TGTGCCAGCGGCCGTGTGATGGGCGGGGGAAACACCATATATTTT
J gene: TRBJ1-1; V gene: TRBV11-2; D gene: TRBD1; clone size: -; CDR3 protein: CATRGTGGITEAFF; CDR3 DNA: TGTGCCACCCGGGGGACAGGGGGCATCACTGAAGCTTTCTTT
J gene: TRBJ2-7; V gene: TRBV11-2; D gene: -; clone size: -; CDR3 protein: CASSLRGSYEQYF; CDR3 DNA: TGTGCCAGCAGCTTACGGGGATCCTACGAGCAGTACTTC